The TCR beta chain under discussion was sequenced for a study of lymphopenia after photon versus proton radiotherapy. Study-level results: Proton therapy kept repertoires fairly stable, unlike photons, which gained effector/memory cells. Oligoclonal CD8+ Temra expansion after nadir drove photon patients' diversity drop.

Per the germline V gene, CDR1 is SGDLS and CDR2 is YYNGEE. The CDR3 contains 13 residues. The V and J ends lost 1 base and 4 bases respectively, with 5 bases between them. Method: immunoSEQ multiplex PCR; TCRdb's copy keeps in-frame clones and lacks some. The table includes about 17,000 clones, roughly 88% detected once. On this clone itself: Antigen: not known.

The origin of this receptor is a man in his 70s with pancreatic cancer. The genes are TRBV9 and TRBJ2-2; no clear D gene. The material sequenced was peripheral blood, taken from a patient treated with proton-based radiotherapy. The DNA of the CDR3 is TGTGCCAGCAGCGTAAGGGCCACCGGGGAGCTGTTTTTT. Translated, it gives CASSVRATGELFF.